The 6 T cell receptor beta chains in this list originate from one sample, sequenced in a study of early T cells in non-severe SARS-CoV-2 infection. TCRdb called the 5' RACE reads again in MiXCR, with one record for every CDR3 protein. The table lists about 50,000 distinct CDR3 sequences, around 10% of them singletons. Material: whole blood, obtained at baseline. The receptors come from an adult who was a healthcare worker with PCR-confirmed SARS-CoV-2 infection or an uninfected control (not recorded which).

This clonotype was recorded a few times. The chain is built from TRBV5-1 and TRBJ2-7; D is perhaps TRBD1 or TRBD2 (5 bases each). This CDR3 region has 11 residues. With 5 bases removed from V and 12 bases from J, the gap between germline ends came to 15 bases. CDR1 SGHRS and CDR2 YFSETQ come from the germline V gene. DNA of the CDR3: TGCGCCAGCAGTTACGGGGCCCGCCCGTACTTC. Amino acid sequence: CASSYGARPYF.

This chain links TRBV5-6 with TRBJ1-1; D remains unclear. The CDR3 extends over 14 amino acids. CDR1 is SGHDT and CDR2 is YYEEEE in the germline V gene. V lost 1 base and J lost 0, with 7 bases in between. CDR3 residues: CASSLTEMNTEAFF. The DNA of the CDR3 is TGTGCCAGCAGCTTGACAGAAATGAACACTGAAGCTTTCTTT.

This clonotype has a count of ten or more. This chain uses TRBV29-1 with TRBJ2-7; 8 bases match TRBD2. Germline V lookup: CDR1 SQVTM, CDR2 ANQGSEA. The V gene end was trimmed by 4 bases and the J gene end by 2 bases; junction bases not matched to a gene: 4. The CDR3 is 13 amino acids. The CDR3 spells CSVGAGGPYEQYF. In nucleotides, the CDR3 is TGCAGCGTTGGGGCGGGAGGCCCCTACGAGCAGTACTTC.

This clonotype was counted only a few times. J is TRBJ2-4 and V is TRBV3-1; D might be TRBD2 (5 bases). Germline CDR1 and CDR2: LGHDT and YNNKEL (reference sequence). The V end lost 3 bases, the J end lost 9 bases, and 9 bases lay between the germline ends. This CDR3 comprises 12 residues. CDR3: CASSQRVGIQYF. The CDR3 bases are TGTGCCAGCAGCCAGAGGGTGGGCATTCAGTACTTC.

This clonotype was picked up many times. The chain employs TRBV7-6 and TRBJ2-1; D is perhaps TRBD1 or TRBD2 (5 bases each). CDR3 length: 14 residues. Deletions cut 5 bases from V and 2 bases from J, with 10 bases between. Germline CDR1 reads SGHVS; CDR2 reads FNYEAQ. The CDR3 DNA sequence: TGTGCCAGCAGCCCTCCGGGACCCTACAATGAGCAGTTCTTC. Amino acids: CASSPPGPYNEQFF.

This clonotype was seen more than once but under ten times. The V call is TRBV20-1, the J call TRBJ1-2, with 7 bases lining up with TRBD1. Germline-derived CDR1 and CDR2 are DFQATT and SNEGSKA (reference sequence). V was clipped by 0 bases and J by 8 bases; unmatched bases: 6. This CDR3 spans 13 amino acids. The CDR3 protein is CSARETGVWGYTF. DNA for the CDR3: TGCAGTGCTAGAGAAACAGGGGTTTGGGGCTACACCTTC.